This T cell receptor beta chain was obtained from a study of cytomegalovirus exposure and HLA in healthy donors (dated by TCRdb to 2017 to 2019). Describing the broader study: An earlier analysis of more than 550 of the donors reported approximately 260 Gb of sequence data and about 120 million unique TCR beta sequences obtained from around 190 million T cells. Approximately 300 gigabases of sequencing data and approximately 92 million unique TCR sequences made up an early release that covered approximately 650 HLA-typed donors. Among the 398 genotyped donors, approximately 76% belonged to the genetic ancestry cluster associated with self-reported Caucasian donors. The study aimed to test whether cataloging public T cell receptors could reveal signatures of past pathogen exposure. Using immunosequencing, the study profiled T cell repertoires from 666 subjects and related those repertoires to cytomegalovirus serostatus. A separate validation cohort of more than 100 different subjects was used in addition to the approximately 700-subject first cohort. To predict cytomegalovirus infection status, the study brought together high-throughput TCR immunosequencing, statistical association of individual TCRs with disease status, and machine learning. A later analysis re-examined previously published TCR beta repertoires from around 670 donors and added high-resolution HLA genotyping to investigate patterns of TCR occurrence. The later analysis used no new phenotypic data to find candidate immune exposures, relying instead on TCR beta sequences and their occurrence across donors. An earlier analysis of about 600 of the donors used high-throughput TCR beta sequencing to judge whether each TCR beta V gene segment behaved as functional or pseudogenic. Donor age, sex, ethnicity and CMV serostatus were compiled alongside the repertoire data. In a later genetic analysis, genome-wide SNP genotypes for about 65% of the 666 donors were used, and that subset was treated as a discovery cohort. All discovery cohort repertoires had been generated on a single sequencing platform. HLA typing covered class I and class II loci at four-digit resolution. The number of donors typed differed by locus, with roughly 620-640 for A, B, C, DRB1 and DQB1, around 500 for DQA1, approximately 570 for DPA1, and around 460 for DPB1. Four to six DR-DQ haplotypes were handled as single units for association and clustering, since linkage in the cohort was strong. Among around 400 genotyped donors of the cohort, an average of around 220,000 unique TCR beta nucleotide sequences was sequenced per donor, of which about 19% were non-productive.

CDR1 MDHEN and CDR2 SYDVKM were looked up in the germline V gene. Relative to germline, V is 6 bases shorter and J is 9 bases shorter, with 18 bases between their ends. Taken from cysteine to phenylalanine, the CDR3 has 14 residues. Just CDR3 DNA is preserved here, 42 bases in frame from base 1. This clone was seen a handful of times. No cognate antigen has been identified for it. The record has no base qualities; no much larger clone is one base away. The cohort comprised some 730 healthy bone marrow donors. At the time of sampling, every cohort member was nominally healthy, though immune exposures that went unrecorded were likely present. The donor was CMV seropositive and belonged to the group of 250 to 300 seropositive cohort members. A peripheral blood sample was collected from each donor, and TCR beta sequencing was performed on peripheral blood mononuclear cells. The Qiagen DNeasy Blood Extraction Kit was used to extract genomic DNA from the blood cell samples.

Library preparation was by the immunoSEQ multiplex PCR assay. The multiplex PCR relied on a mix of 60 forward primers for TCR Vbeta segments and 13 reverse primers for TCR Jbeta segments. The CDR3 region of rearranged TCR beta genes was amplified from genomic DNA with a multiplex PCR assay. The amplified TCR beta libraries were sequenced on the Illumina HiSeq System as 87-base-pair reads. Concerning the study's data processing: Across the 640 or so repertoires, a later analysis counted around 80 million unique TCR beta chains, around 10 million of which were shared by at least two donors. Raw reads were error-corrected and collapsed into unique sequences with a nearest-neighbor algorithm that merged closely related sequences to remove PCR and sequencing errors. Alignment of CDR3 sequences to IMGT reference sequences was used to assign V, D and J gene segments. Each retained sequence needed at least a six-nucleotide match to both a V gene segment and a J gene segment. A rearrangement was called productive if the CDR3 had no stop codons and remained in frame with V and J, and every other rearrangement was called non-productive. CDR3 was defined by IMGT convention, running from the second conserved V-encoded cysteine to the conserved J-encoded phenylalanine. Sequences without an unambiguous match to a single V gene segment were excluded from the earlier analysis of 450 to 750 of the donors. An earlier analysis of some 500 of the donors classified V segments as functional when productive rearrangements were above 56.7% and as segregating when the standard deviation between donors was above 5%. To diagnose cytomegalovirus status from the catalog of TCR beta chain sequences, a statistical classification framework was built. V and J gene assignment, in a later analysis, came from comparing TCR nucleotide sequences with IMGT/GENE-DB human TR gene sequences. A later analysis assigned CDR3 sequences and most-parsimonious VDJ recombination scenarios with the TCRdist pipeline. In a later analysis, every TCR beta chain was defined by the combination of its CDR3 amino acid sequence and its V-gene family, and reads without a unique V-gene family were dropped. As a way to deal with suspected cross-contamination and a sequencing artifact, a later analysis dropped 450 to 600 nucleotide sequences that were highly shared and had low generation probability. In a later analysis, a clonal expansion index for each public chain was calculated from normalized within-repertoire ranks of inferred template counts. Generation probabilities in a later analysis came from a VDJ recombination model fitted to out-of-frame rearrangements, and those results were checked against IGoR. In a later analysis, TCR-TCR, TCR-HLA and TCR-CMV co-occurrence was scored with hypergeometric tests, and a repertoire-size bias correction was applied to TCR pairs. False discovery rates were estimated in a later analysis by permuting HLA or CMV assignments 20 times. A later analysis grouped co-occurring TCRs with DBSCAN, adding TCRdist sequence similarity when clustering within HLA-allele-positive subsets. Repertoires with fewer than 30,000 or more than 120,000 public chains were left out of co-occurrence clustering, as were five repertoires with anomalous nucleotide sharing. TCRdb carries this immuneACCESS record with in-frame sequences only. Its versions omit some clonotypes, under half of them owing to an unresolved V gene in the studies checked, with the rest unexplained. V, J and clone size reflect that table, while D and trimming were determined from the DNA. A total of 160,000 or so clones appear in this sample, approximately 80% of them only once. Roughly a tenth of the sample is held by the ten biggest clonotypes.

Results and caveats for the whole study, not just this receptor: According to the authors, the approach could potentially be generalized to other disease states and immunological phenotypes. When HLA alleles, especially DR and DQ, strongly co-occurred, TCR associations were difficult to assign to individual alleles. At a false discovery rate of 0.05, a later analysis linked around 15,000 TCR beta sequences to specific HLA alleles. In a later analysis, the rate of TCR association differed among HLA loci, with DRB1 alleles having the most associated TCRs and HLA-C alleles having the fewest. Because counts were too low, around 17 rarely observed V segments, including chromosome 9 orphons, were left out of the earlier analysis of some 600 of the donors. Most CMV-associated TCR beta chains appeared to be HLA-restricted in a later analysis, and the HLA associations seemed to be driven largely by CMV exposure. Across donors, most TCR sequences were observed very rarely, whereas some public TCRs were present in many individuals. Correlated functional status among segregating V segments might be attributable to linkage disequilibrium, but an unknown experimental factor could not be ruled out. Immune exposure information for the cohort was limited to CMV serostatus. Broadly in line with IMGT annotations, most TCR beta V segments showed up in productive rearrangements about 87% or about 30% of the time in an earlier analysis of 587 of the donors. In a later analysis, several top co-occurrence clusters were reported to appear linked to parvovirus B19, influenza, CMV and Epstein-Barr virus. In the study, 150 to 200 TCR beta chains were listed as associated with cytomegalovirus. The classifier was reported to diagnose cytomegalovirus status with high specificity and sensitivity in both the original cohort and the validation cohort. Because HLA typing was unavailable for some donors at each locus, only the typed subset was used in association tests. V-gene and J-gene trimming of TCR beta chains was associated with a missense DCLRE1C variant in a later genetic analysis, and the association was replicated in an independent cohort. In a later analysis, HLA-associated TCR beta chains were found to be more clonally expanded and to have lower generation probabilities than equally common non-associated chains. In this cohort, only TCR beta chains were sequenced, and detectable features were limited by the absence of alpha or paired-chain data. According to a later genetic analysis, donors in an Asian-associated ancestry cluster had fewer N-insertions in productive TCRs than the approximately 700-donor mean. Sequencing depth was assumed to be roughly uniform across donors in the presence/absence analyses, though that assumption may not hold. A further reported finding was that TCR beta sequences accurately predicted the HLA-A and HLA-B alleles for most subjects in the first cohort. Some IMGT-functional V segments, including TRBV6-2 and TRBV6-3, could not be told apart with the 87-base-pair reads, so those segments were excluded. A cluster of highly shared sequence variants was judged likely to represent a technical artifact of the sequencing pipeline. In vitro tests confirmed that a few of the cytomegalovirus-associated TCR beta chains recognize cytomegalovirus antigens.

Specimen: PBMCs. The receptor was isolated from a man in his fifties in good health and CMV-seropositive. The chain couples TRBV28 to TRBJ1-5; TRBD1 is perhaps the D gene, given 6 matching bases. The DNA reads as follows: TGTGCCAGCAGACCTACCAGGGGCTCGGTGCCCCAGCATTTT. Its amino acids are CASRPTRGSVPQHF.